The 24 T cell receptor beta chains below were found in one sample sequenced in a study of graft-versus-host responses after intestinal transplantation. These TCRs are of unknown antigen specificity. Profiled with immunoSEQ multiplex PCR; TCRdb holds only in-frame clones, not every one. The data hold 96,000 or so clones, with 90% to 95% observed a single time. This sample comprised unstimulated CD4+ T cells sorted from spleen or lymph node cells, obtained before intestinal transplant. These TCRs come from a human donor who received an intestinal transplant.

The CDR3 spells CASSERGIIFSGANVLTF. The CDR3 coding sequence is TGTGCCAGCAGTGAGAGAGGGATAATCTTCTCTGGGGCCAACGTCCTGACTTTC. The chain couples TRBV2 to TRBJ2-6; D possibly corresponds to TRBD2 (5 bases). V lost 3 bases, J lost 0 bases, and 15 bases lay in between. The CDR3 is 18 amino acids. CDR1 and CDR2 from the germline V gene are SNHLY and FYNNEI.

The CDR3 DNA reads as TGCGCCAGCAGCTTGGCTCAGTCCGATACGCAGTATTTT. Protein product: CASSLAQSDTQYF. V and J are TRBV5-1 and TRBJ2-3; unclear D gene. V lost 0 bases and J 6 bases, leaving 8 bases between the germline ends. The CDR3 is made up of 13 amino acids. Per germline, CDR1 SGHRS and CDR2 YFSETQ.

The chain is built from TRBV27 and TRBJ1-1; D is unclear. The CDR3 spans 13 residues. The V end lost 7 bases, the J end lost 4 bases, and 13 bases lay between the germline ends. CDR1 and CDR2 from the germline V gene are MNHEY and SMNVEV (reference sequence). The CDR3 region has the DNA TGTGCCAGCACCGGACTCCCGGGCACTGAAGCTTTCTTT. This translates into CASTGLPGTEAFF.

The J gene is TRBJ2-5, the V gene TRBV7-2; 8 bases match TRBD2. Trimming took 5 bases from V and 7 from J; bases not matched to a gene: 9. The CDR3 covers 14 residues. Germline loops: CDR1 SGHTA, CDR2 FQGNSA. The CDR3 sequence is CASSLKREWGTQYF. CDR3 coding DNA: TGTGCCAGCAGCCTAAAGCGGGAGTGGGGGACCCAGTACTTC.

The rearrangement joins TRBV14 to TRBJ2-5, with TRBD1 identical over 7 bases. The DNA matches TRBJ2-7 better at its end, which makes the J call doubtful. The CDR3 sequence is 13 residues long. Germline CDR1 reads SGHDN; CDR2 reads FVKESK. The CDR3 is CASSRDSSYEQYF. The CDR3 coding sequence is TGTGCCAGCAGCCGGGACAGCTCCTACGAGCAGTACTTC.

The chain joins TRBV15 to TRBJ2-2; the D is unclear. V gave up 0 bases and J gave up 8 bases, with 4 bases separating them. Germline CDR1 reads LNHNV; CDR2 reads YYDKDF (reference sequence). This CDR3 comprises 12 residues. CDR3 residues: CATSRDHGELFF. DNA for the CDR3: TGTGCCACCAGCAGAGATCATGGGGAGCTGTTTTTT.

This chain links TRBV4-2 with TRBJ2-2; possibly TRBD2 for D (5 bases). Germline lookup yields CDR1 LGHNA and CDR2 YNFKEQ. The CDR3 has 13 residues. V was shortened by 4 bases and J by 7 bases, with 10 bases between the two germline ends. CDR3 residues: CASSPRAGGELFF. CDR3 in DNA: TGTGCCAGCAGCCCTCGGGCGGGCGGGGAGCTGTTTTTT.

The chain employs TRBV19 and TRBJ1-5; 7 bases are a match to TRBD1. V lost 5 bases, J lost 1 base, and 14 bases stayed unmatched. The CDR3 is 18 amino acids. Germline CDR1 is LNHDA and CDR2 is SQIVND (reference sequence). The CDR3 region has the DNA TGTGCCAGTAGTCCGCGGGACACAGGGGTAGGGAGCAATCAGCCCCAGCATTTT. Translated, it gives CASSPRDTGVGSNQPQHF.

The chain uses TRBV6-5 and TRBJ1-2; 10 bases fit TRBD1. Germline loops: CDR1 MNHEY, CDR2 SVGAGI. This CDR3 region has 14 residues. With V trimmed by 6 bases and J by 8 bases, 9 bases remained unmatched. The CDR3 region has the DNA TGTGCCAGCAGAGAGACAGGGGGCGCGAGGGGCTACACCTTC. Protein: CASRETGGARGYTF.

CDR3 protein: CASSLGPSGGTDTQYF. The CDR3 nucleotides read TGTGCCAGCAGCTTAGGGCCTAGCGGGGGGACAGATACGCAGTATTTT. The chain has TRBV7-2 and TRBJ2-3, with 11 positions matching TRBD2. The germline CDR1 and CDR2 sequences are SGHTA and FQGNSA. With 1 base clipped from V and 3 bases from J, the junction kept 3 bases outside the gene matches. This CDR3 has 16 residues.

The CDR3 region is CASSLAGTGHGYTF. CDR3 in DNA: TGTGCCAGCAGTCTCGCCGGGACAGGGCATGGCTACACCTTC. The genes are TRBV6-5 and TRBJ1-2; 9 nucleotides match TRBD1. The trim removed 5 bases at V and 6 bases at J, leaving 7 bases unmatched. Germline CDR1 is MNHEY and CDR2 is SVGAGI. This CDR3 is built from 14 residues.

The V gene is TRBV30, the J gene TRBJ1-2; 8 bases fit TRBD1. The V and J ends lost 5 bases and 2 bases, in that order; junction bases with no gene match: 4. In germline, CDR1 is GTSNPN, CDR2 SVGIG (reference sequence). This CDR3 is built from 13 residues. The CDR3 region has the DNA TGTGCCTGGGCCGGGACAGGCAACTATGGCTACACCTTC. It specifies CAWAGTGNYGYTF.

This clone was seen only once. The rearrangement uses TRBV10-3 and TRBJ1-2; D not certain. Germline assignment: CDR1 ENHRY and CDR2 SYGVKD. V was shortened by 4 bases and J by 4 bases, with 19 bases between the two germline ends. This CDR3 comprises 16 residues. The DNA of the CDR3 is TGTGCCATCAGTGGTGGGTCGGGTAGGCTTCCCTATGGCTACACCTTC. This gives the protein CAISGGSGRLPYGYTF.

The chain is built from TRBV10-1 and TRBJ2-7; 8 nucleotides line up with TRBD2. Germline V gene sequence: CDR1 WNHNN, CDR2 SYGVQD (reference sequence). The CDR3 sequence is 15 residues long. V dropped 0 bases and J dropped 6; count of bases not matched to a gene: 7. The CDR3 DNA follows: TGCGCCAGCAGTGAGTCTCAAGCGGGAGAGGGCGAGCAGTACTTC. Protein sequence: CASSESQAGEGEQYF.

This sequence joins TRBV25-1 and TRBJ1-1, with 7 positions matching TRBD1. V shed 6 bases and J 4 bases; nucleotides not matched to a gene: 5. Germline lookup yields CDR1 MGHDK and CDR2 SYGVNS. CDR3 length: 13 residues. The CDR3 region is CASSRGIGTEAFF. CDR3 coding DNA: TGTGCCAGCAGCAGGGGGATAGGCACTGAAGCTTTCTTT.

The chain carries TRBV5-6 and TRBJ1-2; 7 bases align to TRBD1. Trimming cost V 3 bases and J 4 bases; bases outside gene matches: 3. The CDR3 totals 13 residues. CDR1 SGHDT and CDR2 YYEEEE come from the germline V gene. The CDR3 coding sequence is TGTGCCAGCAGCTACGGGGACAGCTATGGCTACACCTTC. Residues: CASSYGDSYGYTF.

This chain uses TRBV9 with TRBJ2-3, with unresolved D. Trimming removed 3 bases at V and 3 bases at J, with 11 bases between. Germline values: CDR1 SGDLS, CDR2 YYNGEE. This CDR3 contains 14 residues. In DNA, the CDR3 is TGTGCCAGCAGCGCCGAGGTCGGAACAGATACGCAGTATTTT. Translation gives CASSAEVGTDTQYF.

The genes are TRBV27 and TRBJ2-1; possible D gene TRBD2, 6 bases. The germline CDR1 and CDR2 sequences are MNHEY and SMNVEV (reference sequence). The germline V and J ends were trimmed by 3 bases and 8 bases, with 11 bases remaining between them. The CDR3 loop spans 13 amino acids. The CDR3 region is CASSFRWGDEQFF. The CDR3 bases are TGTGCCAGCAGTTTCCGTTGGGGGGATGAGCAGTTCTTC.

This rearrangement joins TRBV7-9 to TRBJ2-3; 13 bases are shared with TRBD2. J was trimmed by 2 bases and V by 5 bases; bases with no gene match: 7. From germline, CDR1 is SEHNR and CDR2 FQNEAQ (reference sequence). The CDR3 runs 17 residues. CDR3 nucleotides: TGTGCCAGCAGCACCGGACTAGCGGGAGCTAACACAGATACGCAGTATTTT. It yields the protein CASSTGLAGANTDTQYF.

The J gene is TRBJ1-6, the V gene TRBV6-5; 9 bases line up with TRBD1. This CDR3 contains 16 residues. Per the germline V gene, CDR1 is MNHEY and CDR2 is SVGAGI. After removal of 3 bases from V and 8 bases from J, the junction contained 8 bases not matched to a gene. The CDR3 sequence is CASSYLGTGRYSPLHF. The CDR3 region has the DNA TGTGCCAGCAGTTATCTTGGGACAGGGCGGTATTCACCCCTCCACTTT.

This chain joins TRBV18 and TRBJ1-6; D unresolved. Germline assignment: CDR1 KGHSH and CDR2 LQKENI. Trimming removed 2 bases from V and 7 bases from J, with 6 bases in between. The CDR3 spans 13 residues. CDR3 residues: CASSPEMNSPLHF. The CDR3 bases are TGTGCCAGCTCACCAGAGATGAATTCACCCCTCCACTTT.

The rearrangement uses TRBV7-6 and TRBJ2-2; no reliable D call. Germline V lookup: CDR1 SGHVS, CDR2 FNYEAQ. With 4 bases removed from V and 3 bases from J, the gap between germline ends came to 9 bases. The CDR3 extends over 14 amino acids. DNA for the CDR3: TGTGCCAGCAGCTCCCAGACTGACACCGGGGAGCTGTTTTTT. Translating gives CASSSQTDTGELFF.

J is TRBJ2-7 and V is TRBV7-9; D is perhaps TRBD2 (7 bases). This CDR3 is 14 amino acids long. V lost 3 bases, J lost 5 bases, and 14 bases lay in between. CDR1 SEHNR and CDR2 FQNEAQ come from the germline V gene (reference sequence). The CDR3 sequence is CASSLGGAQDEQYF. The CDR3 region has the DNA TGTGCCAGCAGCTTGGGGGGGGCGCAGGACGAGCAGTACTTC.

V usage is TRBV13 and J usage is TRBJ1-2; no clear D gene. The CDR3 has 14 amino acids. Trimming removed 5 bases from V and 5 bases from J, with 15 bases in between. CDR1 is PRHDT, CDR2 FYEKMQ, per germline (reference sequence). For the CDR3, the DNA is TGTGCCAGCAGCCTCCGGGTCTCGTCGTATGGCTACACCTTC. Residues: CASSLRVSSYGYTF.